This T cell receptor (beta chain) was retrieved from a study of T cells after yellow fever vaccination. Overall study results and limits: Peaking on day 5 versus 15, the secondary response was faster but weaker. Among primary-vaccination clones, most reappeared after the booster, at 95% to 96% for CD4 and 88% for CD8.

TCRdb re-called the 5' RACE reads through MiXCR, storing one row per CDR3 protein. This sample yields roughly 350,000 distinct CDR3 sequences, of which 4.1% are seen a single time; 20% to 25% belongs to the top ten. The ends lost 3 bases at V and 8 bases at J; junction bases unmatched: 7. From germline, CDR1 is KGHDR and CDR2 SFDVKD. The CDR3 extends over 16 amino acids. There are a few counts of this clonotype. Its antigen remains unknown. This sequence joins TRBV24-1 and TRBJ2-1; 12 bases are shared with TRBD2. The receptor was isolated from a man between 18 and 35 years old who received the YFV17D yellow fever vaccine. The source material was PBMCs, sampled 5 days after the yellow fever booster vaccination. As DNA, the CDR3 is TGTGCCACCAGTGATATTACTAGCGGGGGGCAGCATGAGCAGTTCTTC. Its protein product is CATSDITSGGQHEQFF.